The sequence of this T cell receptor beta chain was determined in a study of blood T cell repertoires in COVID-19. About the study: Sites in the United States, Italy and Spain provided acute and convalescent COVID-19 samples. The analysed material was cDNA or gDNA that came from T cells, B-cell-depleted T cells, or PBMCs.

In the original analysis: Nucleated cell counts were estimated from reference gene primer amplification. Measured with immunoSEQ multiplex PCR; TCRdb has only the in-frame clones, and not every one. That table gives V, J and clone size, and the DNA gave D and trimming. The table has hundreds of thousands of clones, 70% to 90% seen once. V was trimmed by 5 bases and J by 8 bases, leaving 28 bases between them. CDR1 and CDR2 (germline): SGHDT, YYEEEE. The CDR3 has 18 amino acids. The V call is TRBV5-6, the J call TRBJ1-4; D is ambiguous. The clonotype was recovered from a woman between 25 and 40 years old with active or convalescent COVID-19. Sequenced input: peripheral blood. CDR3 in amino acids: CASSFKRDALGIYEKLFF. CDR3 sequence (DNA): TGTGCCAGCAGTTTTAAGAGGGATGCTCTCGGCATTTACGAAAAACTGTTTTTT.